One sample yielded the 3 T cell receptor beta chains listed below, sequenced in a study of cytomegalovirus exposure and HLA in healthy donors. PCR primers comprised 60 Vbeta and 13 Jbeta primers. TCRdb keeps only in-frame clones here, not all; method: immunoSEQ multiplex PCR. Here the sample spans around 100,000 clones, under 90% being singletons. The specimen sequenced was PBMCs. Source of these receptors: a woman aged 70-85 years in good health and CMV-seropositive.

CDR3: CASSLAGELAGGSQETQYF. In nucleotides, the CDR3 is TGTGCCAGCAGCTTGGCCGGTGAACTAGCGGGAGGGAGCCAAGAGACCCAGTACTTC. This chain links TRBV5-6 with TRBJ2-5, with TRBD2 matching 13 bases. With 0 bases clipped from V and 1 base from J, the junction kept 9 bases outside the gene matches. CDR1 and CDR2 (germline): SGHDT, YYEEEE. The CDR3 consists of 19 residues.

This clone was found a few times. The rearrangement joins TRBV7-6 to TRBJ2-6; the match to TRBD2 covers 7 bases. The length of the CDR3 is 17 residues. CDR1 and CDR2 (germline): SGHVS, FNYEAQ. V lost 1 base, J lost 2 bases, and 5 bases stayed unmatched. The CDR3 protein is CASSLGGGATGANVLTF. CDR3 bases: TGTGCCAGCAGCTTAGGGGGAGGGGCTACTGGGGCCAACGTCCTGACTTTC.

This clone has a single count. This chain uses TRBV5-1 with TRBJ1-1; 9 bases fit TRBD1. Germline V gives CDR1 SGHRS, CDR2 YFSETQ. V dropped 5 bases and J dropped 0; count of bases not matched to a gene: 5. This CDR3 region has 15 residues. The CDR3 DNA sequence: TGCGCCAGCAGTAATAGACAGGGGGTGAACACTGAAGCTTTCTTT. As protein: CASSNRQGVNTEAFF. Variable domain in full (rest from reference TRBV5-1 and TRBJ1-1): KAGVTQTPRYLIKTRGQQVTLSCSPISGHRSVSWYQQTPGQGLQFLFEYFSETQRNKGNFPGRFSGRQFSNSRSEMNVSTLELGDSALYLCASSNRQGVNTEAFFGQGTRLTVV.